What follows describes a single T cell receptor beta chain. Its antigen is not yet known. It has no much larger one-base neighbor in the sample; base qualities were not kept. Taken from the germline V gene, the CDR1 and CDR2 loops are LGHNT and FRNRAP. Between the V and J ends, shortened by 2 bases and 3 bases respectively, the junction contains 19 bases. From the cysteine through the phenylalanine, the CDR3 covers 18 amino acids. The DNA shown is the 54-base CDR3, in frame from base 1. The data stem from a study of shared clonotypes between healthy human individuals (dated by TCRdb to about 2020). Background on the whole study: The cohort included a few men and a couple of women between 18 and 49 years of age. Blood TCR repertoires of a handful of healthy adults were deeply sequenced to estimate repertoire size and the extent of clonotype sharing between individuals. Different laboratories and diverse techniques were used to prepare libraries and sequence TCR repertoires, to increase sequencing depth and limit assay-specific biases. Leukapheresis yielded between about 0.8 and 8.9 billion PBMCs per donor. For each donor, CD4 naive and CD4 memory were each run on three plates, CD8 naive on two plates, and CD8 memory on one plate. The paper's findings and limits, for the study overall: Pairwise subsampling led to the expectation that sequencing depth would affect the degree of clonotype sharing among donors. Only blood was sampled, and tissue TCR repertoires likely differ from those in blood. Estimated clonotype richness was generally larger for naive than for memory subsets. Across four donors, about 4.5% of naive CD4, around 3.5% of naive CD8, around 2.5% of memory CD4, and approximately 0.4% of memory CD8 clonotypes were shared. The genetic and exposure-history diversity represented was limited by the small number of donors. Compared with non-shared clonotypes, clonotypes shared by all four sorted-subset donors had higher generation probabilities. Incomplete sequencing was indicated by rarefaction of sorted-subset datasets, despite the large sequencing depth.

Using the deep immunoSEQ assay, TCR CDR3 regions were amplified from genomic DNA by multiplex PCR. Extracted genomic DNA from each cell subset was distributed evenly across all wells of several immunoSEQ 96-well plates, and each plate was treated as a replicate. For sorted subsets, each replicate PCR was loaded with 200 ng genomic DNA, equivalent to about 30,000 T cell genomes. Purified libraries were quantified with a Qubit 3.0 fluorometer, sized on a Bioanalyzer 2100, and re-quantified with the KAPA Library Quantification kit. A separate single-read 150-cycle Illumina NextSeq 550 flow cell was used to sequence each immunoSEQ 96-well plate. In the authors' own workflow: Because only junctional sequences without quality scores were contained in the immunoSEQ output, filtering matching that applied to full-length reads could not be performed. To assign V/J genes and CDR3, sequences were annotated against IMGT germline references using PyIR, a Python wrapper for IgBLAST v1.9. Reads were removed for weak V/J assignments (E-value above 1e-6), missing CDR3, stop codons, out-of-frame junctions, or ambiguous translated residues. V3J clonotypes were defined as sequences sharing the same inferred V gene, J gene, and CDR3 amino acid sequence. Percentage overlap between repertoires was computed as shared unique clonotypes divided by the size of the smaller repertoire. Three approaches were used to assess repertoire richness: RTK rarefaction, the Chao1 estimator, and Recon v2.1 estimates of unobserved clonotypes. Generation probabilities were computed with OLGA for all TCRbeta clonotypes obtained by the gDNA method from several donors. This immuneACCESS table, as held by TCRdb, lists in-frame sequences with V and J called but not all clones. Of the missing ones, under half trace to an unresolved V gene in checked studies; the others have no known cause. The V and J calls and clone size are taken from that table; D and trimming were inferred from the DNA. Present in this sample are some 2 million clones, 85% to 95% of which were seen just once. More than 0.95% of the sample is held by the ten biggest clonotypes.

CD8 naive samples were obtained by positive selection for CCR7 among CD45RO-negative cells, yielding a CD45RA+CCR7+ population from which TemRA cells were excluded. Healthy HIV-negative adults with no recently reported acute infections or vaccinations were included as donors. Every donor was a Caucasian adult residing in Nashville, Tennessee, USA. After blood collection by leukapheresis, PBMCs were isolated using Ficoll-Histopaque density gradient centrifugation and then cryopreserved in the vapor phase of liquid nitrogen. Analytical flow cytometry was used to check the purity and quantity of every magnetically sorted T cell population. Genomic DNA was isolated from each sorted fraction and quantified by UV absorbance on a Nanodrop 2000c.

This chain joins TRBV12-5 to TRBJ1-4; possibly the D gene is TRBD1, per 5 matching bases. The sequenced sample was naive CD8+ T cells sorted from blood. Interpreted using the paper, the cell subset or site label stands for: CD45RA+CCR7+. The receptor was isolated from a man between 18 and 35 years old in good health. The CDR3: CASGLSIGWEGSNEKLFF. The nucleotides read TGTGCTAGTGGTTTGTCTATCGGGTGGGAGGGGTCTAATGAAAAACTGTTTTTT.